This T cell receptor beta chain was captured in a study of T-cell memory formation after mild COVID-19. Study findings and constraints: Researchers found some responding clones in pre-infection memory, a sign that cross-reactive memory joined.

The V gene lost 3 bases and the J gene lost 5 bases, with 11 bases spanning the gap. CDR1 and CDR2 from the germline V gene are SGHRS and YFSETQ. This CDR3 has 13 amino acids. TCRdb called the 5' RACE reads again in MiXCR, with one record for every CDR3 protein. The sample has approximately 250,000 distinct CDR3 sequences, roughly 14% seen once. This clonotype came up a few times. What it binds is not known. This sequence originates from an adult woman who had mild COVID-19 (a few samples of this study predate the infection). Cell type and time point are not known. This sequence joins TRBV5-1 and TRBJ1-2; D may be TRBD1 (6 bases). Sequencing input: PBMCs or a T cell subset sorted from them (not recorded which). CDR3 DNA: TGCGCCAGCAGCTCCGCAGGGGCGTATGGCTACACCTTC. Its translation is CASSSAGAYGYTF.